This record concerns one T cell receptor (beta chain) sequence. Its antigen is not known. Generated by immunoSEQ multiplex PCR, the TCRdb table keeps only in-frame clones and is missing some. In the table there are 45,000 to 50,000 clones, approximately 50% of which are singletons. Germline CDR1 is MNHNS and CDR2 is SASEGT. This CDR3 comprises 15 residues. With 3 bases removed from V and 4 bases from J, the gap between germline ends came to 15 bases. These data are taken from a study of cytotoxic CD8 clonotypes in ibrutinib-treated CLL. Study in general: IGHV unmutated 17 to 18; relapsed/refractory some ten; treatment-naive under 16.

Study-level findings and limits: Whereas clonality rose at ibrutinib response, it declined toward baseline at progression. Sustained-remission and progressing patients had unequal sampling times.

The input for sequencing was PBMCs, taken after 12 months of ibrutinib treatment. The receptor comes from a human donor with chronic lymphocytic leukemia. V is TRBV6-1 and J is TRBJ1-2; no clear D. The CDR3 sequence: CASSDFSASTYGYTF. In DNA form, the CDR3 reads TGTGCCAGCAGTGATTTCAGCGCTTCAACCTATGGCTACACCTTC.